A selection of T cell receptor beta chains follows, all from one sample in a study of cytomegalovirus exposure and HLA in healthy donors. The protocol was immunoSEQ multiplex PCR, while the TCRdb copy is restricted to in-frame clones and leaves out a portion. Of some 220,000 clones listed, approximately 85% are singletons. The sample taken for sequencing was PBMCs. The receptors were sampled from a girl aged 2-10 years in good health and CMV-seronegative. Both conserved end residues are part of each CDR3. The order of the fields is clone size, D gene, V gene, J gene, CDR3 DNA, CDR3 protein. The D gene is left open where the match is weak. Size values are once, few and many counts, or a class for expanded clones, and some rows have none.

clone_size: .
d_call: .
v_call: TRBV2
j_call: TRBJ2-7
cdr3_nt: TGTGCCAGCAGTGAGTACAGCTACGAGCAGTACTTC
cdr3_aa: CASSEYSYEQYF

clone_size: .
d_call: TRBD1
v_call: TRBV2
j_call: TRBJ1-2
cdr3_nt: TGTGCCAGCAGGGGACAGCCGTCTAACTATGGCTACACCTTC
cdr3_aa: CASRGQPSNYGYTF

clone_size: few
d_call: TRBD1
v_call: TRBV11-2
j_call: TRBJ2-5
cdr3_nt: TGTGCCAGCAGCTTAGGTGACAGGGATCAAGAGACCCAGTACTTC
cdr3_aa: CASSLGDRDQETQYF

clone_size: .
d_call: TRBD2
v_call: TRBV7-9
j_call: TRBJ2-3
cdr3_nt: TGTGCCAGCAGCTCGGGACTAGCGGGGGGTACAGATACGCAGTATTTT
cdr3_aa: CASSSGLAGGTDTQYF

clone_size: .
d_call: TRBD2
v_call: TRBV9
j_call: TRBJ2-1
cdr3_nt: TGTGCCAGCAGCCCGGGACTAGCGGGGATCAATGAGCAGTTCTTC
cdr3_aa: CASSPGLAGINEQFF

clone_size: .
d_call: .
v_call: TRBV27
j_call: TRBJ2-7
cdr3_nt: TGTGCCAGCTCCTACAGGGTCTCCTACGAGCAGTACTTC
cdr3_aa: CASSYRVSYEQYF

clone_size: .
d_call: .
v_call: TRBV18
j_call: TRBJ2-1
cdr3_nt: TGTGCCAGCTCACGGGCCCCGTTAGCCTACAATGAGCAGTTCTTC
cdr3_aa: CASSRAPLAYNEQFF

clone_size: .
d_call: .
v_call: TRBV11-1
j_call: TRBJ1-2
cdr3_nt: TGTGCCAGCAGCACGCGACATGGGGCTGGCTATGGCTACACCTTC
cdr3_aa: CASSTRHGAGYGYTF

clone_size: .
d_call: TRBD2
v_call: TRBV7-3
j_call: TRBJ2-7
cdr3_nt: TGTGCCAGCAGCCCGAGCGGGGGACAATTTTACGAGCAGTACTTC
cdr3_aa: CASSPSGGQFYEQYF

clone_size: .
d_call: TRBD2
v_call: TRBV2
j_call: TRBJ2-1
cdr3_nt: TGTGCCAGCAGGAAACTAGCGGGGGGCGACAATGAGCAGTTCTTC
cdr3_aa: CASRKLAGGDNEQFF

clone_size: .
d_call: .
v_call: TRBV5-1
j_call: TRBJ1-2
cdr3_nt: TGCGCCAGCAGCTTGGTCGGGTCAAGCTACACCTTC
cdr3_aa: CASSLVGSSYTF

clone_size: .
d_call: TRBD2
v_call: TRBV6-5
j_call: TRBJ2-7
cdr3_nt: TGTGCCAGCGGACTAGCGGGAGAGGACGAGCAGTACTTC
cdr3_aa: CASGLAGEDEQYF

clone_size: .
d_call: .
v_call: TRBV27
j_call: TRBJ1-5
cdr3_nt: TGTGCCAGCAGGACCTGGGGCATAGATCAGCCCCAGCATTTT
cdr3_aa: CASRTWGIDQPQHF

clone_size: .
d_call: TRBD1
v_call: TRBV2
j_call: TRBJ2-1
cdr3_nt: TGTGCCAGCAGTCAGGACAGGGGAACCTACAATGAGCAGTTCTTC
cdr3_aa: CASSQDRGTYNEQFF

clone_size: once
d_call: TRBD1
v_call: TRBV19
j_call: TRBJ1-1
cdr3_nt: TGTGCCAGTAGTGTCGGGACAGGCGGTATTGAAGCTTTCTTT
cdr3_aa: CASSVGTGGIEAFF

clone_size: .
d_call: TRBD2
v_call: TRBV7-9
j_call: TRBJ2-7
cdr3_nt: TGTGCCAGCAGCTCATTTCCGGGACTAGCCGGTTCAACGCATTACGAGCAGTACTTC
cdr3_aa: CASSSFPGLAGSTHYEQYF

clone_size: .
d_call: TRBD2
v_call: TRBV4-1
j_call: TRBJ2-3
cdr3_nt: TGCGCCAGCAGCCTGGGACTAGGCACAGATACGCAGTATTTT
cdr3_aa: CASSLGLGTDTQYF

clone_size: .
d_call: .
v_call: TRBV6-5
j_call: TRBJ1-2
cdr3_nt: TGTGCCAGCAGCTTACGGGCAGGGCCCTATGGCTACACCTTC
cdr3_aa: CASSLRAGPYGYTF

clone_size: .
d_call: .
v_call: TRBV6-5
j_call: TRBJ2-7
cdr3_nt: TGTGCCAGCAGTTACCAGATGCACTCCTACGAGCAGTACTTC
cdr3_aa: CASSYQMHSYEQYF

clone_size: .
d_call: .
v_call: TRBV6-5
j_call: TRBJ1-5
cdr3_nt: TGTGCCAGCCGGGCAGCCGACTATAGCAATCAGCCCCAGCATTTT
cdr3_aa: CASRAADYSNQPQHF

clone_size: .
d_call: TRBD1
v_call: TRBV19
j_call: TRBJ1-4
cdr3_nt: TGTGCCAGTAGTGCGACAGGGGCTAATGAAAAACTGTTTTTT
cdr3_aa: CASSATGANEKLFF

clone_size: .
d_call: .
v_call: TRBV4-1
j_call: TRBJ1-6
cdr3_nt: TGCGCCAGCAGCCGAGGCGAGTTCGAGAATTCACCCCTCCACTTT
cdr3_aa: CASSRGEFENSPLHF

clone_size: .
d_call: TRBD1
v_call: TRBV5-1
j_call: TRBJ1-5
cdr3_nt: TGCGCCAGCAGCTTACGGACAGGGTCTGAGGAGCCCCAGCATTTT
cdr3_aa: CASSLRTGSEEPQHF

clone_size: .
d_call: .
v_call: TRBV29-1
j_call: TRBJ1-5
cdr3_nt: TGCAGCGTCCTCGCCGACAGTAGCAATCAGCCCCAGCATTTT
cdr3_aa: CSVLADSSNQPQHF

clone_size: .
d_call: TRBD1
v_call: TRBV11-2
j_call: TRBJ1-4
cdr3_nt: TGTGCCAGCAGCTCAATTACAGGGGCCCCAACTAATGAAAAACTGTTTTTT
cdr3_aa: CASSSITGAPTNEKLFF

clone_size: .
d_call: TRBD1
v_call: TRBV7-2
j_call: TRBJ2-5
cdr3_nt: TGTGCCAGCAGCTTAAGCCCGAACAGGGGAGAGACCCAGTACTTC
cdr3_aa: CASSLSPNRGETQYF

clone_size: .
d_call: TRBD1
v_call: TRBV10-3
j_call: TRBJ2-1
cdr3_nt: TGTGCCACCCGGGACAGCTCCTACAATGAGCAGTTCTTC
cdr3_aa: CATRDSSYNEQFF

clone_size: few
d_call: .
v_call: TRBV15
j_call: TRBJ2-7
cdr3_nt: TGTGCCACCAGCACCAGAGGGCACGGGAAGTACGAGCAGTACTTC
cdr3_aa: CATSTRGHGKYEQYF

clone_size: .
d_call: TRBD1
v_call: TRBV6-1
j_call: TRBJ1-1
cdr3_nt: TGTGCCAGCAGTGAGGTGACAGGGGACGGGAACACTGAAGCTTTCTTT
cdr3_aa: CASSEVTGDGNTEAFF

clone_size: .
d_call: TRBD2
v_call: TRBV7-8
j_call: TRBJ2-1
cdr3_nt: TGTGCCAGCAGATACGGGACTAGCGGCTACAATGAGCAGTTCTTC
cdr3_aa: CASRYGTSGYNEQFF

clone_size: .
d_call: TRBD1
v_call: TRBV19
j_call: TRBJ2-7
cdr3_nt: TGTGCCAGTAGACGACAGGGGGACACCTACGAGCAGTACTTC
cdr3_aa: CASRRQGDTYEQYF

clone_size: .
d_call: TRBD1
v_call: TRBV5-4
j_call: TRBJ1-2
cdr3_nt: TGTGCCAGCAGCTTGATAACAGGGGCATCCTATGGCTACACCTTC
cdr3_aa: CASSLITGASYGYTF

clone_size: .
d_call: .
v_call: TRBV7-8
j_call: TRBJ2-7
cdr3_nt: TGTGCCAGCAGCACGCTAGACGAGCAGTACTTC
cdr3_aa: CASSTLDEQYF

clone_size: .
d_call: .
v_call: TRBV5-5
j_call: TRBJ2-7
cdr3_nt: TGTGCCAGCAGCTTGGGACAGTACAGTCCCTACGAGCAGTACTTC
cdr3_aa: CASSLGQYSPYEQYF

clone_size: .
d_call: .
v_call: TRBV5-4
j_call: TRBJ2-5
cdr3_nt: TGTGCCAGCAGCTTACCGGGACTCCAAGAGACCCAGTACTTC
cdr3_aa: CASSLPGLQETQYF

clone_size: .
d_call: TRBD1
v_call: TRBV5-4
j_call: TRBJ2-5
cdr3_nt: TGTGCCAGCAGTGGACAGGGGGGAGGAGAGACCCAGTACTTC
cdr3_aa: CASSGQGGGETQYF

clone_size: .
d_call: TRBD2
v_call: TRBV5-1
j_call: TRBJ2-1
cdr3_nt: TGCGCCAGCAGCAGGGGAGGGGAGGGTTACAATGAGCAGTTCTTC
cdr3_aa: CASSRGGEGYNEQFF

clone_size: once
d_call: .
v_call: TRBV18
j_call: TRBJ2-7
cdr3_nt: TGTGCCAGCTCACCGGGGCCAGCCTACGAGCAGTACTTC
cdr3_aa: CASSPGPAYEQYF

clone_size: .
d_call: .
v_call: TRBV19
j_call: TRBJ2-7
cdr3_nt: TGTGCCAGTAGTATAGCAGGGTCCCTCTACGAGCAGTACTTC
cdr3_aa: CASSIAGSLYEQYF

clone_size: .
d_call: .
v_call: TRBV5-6
j_call: TRBJ1-3
cdr3_nt: TGTGCCAGCAGCTTGGGACAGAGCTCTGGAAACACCATATATTTT
cdr3_aa: CASSLGQSSGNTIYF

clone_size: .
d_call: .
v_call: TRBV11-2
j_call: TRBJ1-2
cdr3_nt: TGTGCCAGCAGCTTAAGCGTTGAGGGAAGGTATGGCTACACCTTC
cdr3_aa: CASSLSVEGRYGYTF

clone_size: .
d_call: TRBD2
v_call: TRBV9
j_call: TRBJ2-5
cdr3_nt: TGTGCCAGCAGCGGAGGGGGCGGGGGGGCCGGAGAGACCCAGTACTTC
cdr3_aa: CASSGGGGGAGETQYF

clone_size: .
d_call: TRBD1
v_call: TRBV5-4
j_call: TRBJ2-7
cdr3_nt: TGTGCCAGCAGCCAGGGGACAGGGCCAGGCGAGCAGTACTTC
cdr3_aa: CASSQGTGPGEQYF

clone_size: .
d_call: TRBD1
v_call: TRBV5-5
j_call: TRBJ1-5
cdr3_nt: TGTGCCAGCAGCAGGACAGGGGGCAACAATCAGCCCCAGCATTTT
cdr3_aa: CASSRTGGNNQPQHF

clone_size: .
d_call: TRBD2
v_call: TRBV5-1
j_call: TRBJ2-7
cdr3_nt: TGCGCCAGCAGACCCGGGACTAGCGGATCCTACGAGCAGTACTTC
cdr3_aa: CASRPGTSGSYEQYF

clone_size: .
d_call: TRBD1
v_call: TRBV2
j_call: TRBJ2-5
cdr3_nt: TGTGCCACTGGACAGGCGGAGACCCAGTACTTC
cdr3_aa: CATGQAETQYF